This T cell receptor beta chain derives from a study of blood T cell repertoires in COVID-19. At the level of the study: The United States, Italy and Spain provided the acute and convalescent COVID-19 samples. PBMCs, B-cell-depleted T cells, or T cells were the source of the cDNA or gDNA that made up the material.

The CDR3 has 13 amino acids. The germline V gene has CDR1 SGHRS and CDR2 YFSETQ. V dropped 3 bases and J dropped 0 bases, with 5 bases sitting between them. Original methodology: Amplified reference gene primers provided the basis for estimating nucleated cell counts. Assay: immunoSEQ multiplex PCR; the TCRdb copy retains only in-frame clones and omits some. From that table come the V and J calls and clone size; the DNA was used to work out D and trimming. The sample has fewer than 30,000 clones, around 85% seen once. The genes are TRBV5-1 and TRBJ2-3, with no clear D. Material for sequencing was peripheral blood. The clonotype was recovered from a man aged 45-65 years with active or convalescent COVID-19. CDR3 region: CASSSSSTDTQYF. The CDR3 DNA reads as TGCGCCAGCAGCTCTTCTAGCACAGATACGCAGTATTTT.